Reported below is one TCR beta chain. Antigen specificity is unknown. Methotrexate plus calcineurin inhibitor accompanied controls' myeloablative marrow transplants; sampling was 1 year later. The record originates from a study of T cells after posttransplantation cyclophosphamide. The V segment lost 9 bases and the J segment 0 bases; nucleotides outside the gene matches: 11. The germline V gene encodes CDR1 ENHRY and CDR2 SYGVKD. The CDR3 extends over 16 amino acids. Measured with immunoSEQ multiplex PCR; TCRdb has only the in-frame clones, and not every one. The table has more than 8,000 clones, roughly 90% seen once; the top ten hold less than 5%. Study-wide results and limits: Donor-recipient repertoire similarity was low at 1-2 months, rising over year one.

The source of this sequence is a male patient in his fifties who received an allogeneic stem cell transplant from an unrelated donor, was CMV-positive, and had chronic GVHD only. The T cells may partly be graft donor cells. The source material was PBMCs, sampled about 450 days after allogeneic stem cell transplant with calcineurin inhibitor and methotrexate. The chain combines TRBV10-3 with TRBJ1-2; 9 bases are shared with TRBD1. The CDR3 bases are TGTGCCATTGAACCGGGACAGGGAACCGCTAACTATGGCTACACCTTC. Translated: CAIEPGQGTANYGYTF.